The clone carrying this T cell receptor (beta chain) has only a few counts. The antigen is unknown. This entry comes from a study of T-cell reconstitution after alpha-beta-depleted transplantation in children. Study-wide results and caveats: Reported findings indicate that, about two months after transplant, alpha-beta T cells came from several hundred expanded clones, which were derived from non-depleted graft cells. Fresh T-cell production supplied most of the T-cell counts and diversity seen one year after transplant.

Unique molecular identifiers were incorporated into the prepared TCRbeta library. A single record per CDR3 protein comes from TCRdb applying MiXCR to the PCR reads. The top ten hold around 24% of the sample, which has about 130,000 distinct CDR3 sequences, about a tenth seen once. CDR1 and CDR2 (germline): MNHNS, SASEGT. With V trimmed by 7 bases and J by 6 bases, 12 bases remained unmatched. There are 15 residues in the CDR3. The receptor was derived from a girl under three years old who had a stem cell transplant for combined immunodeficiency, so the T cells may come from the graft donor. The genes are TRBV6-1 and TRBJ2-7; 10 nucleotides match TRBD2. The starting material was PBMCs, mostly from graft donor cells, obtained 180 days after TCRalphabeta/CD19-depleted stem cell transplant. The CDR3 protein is CASTLSGGAGGEQYF. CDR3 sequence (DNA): TGTGCCAGCACTCTCAGCGGGGGGGCGGGGGGCGAGCAGTACTTC.